Included here is one T cell receptor (beta chain) sequence, with context. The data stem from a study of CXCR3-negative and CXCR3-positive naive CD8 T cells. UMI-labeled 5' RACE TRB cDNA libraries were prepared from the cells. TCRdb re-analyzed the 5' RACE reads; it lists each CDR3 protein once, without DNA. The ten top clones account for about 0.43%, within a sample of around 56,000 distinct CDR3 sequences. CDR1 is SGHDN, CDR2 FVKESK, per germline. The length of the CDR3 is 16 residues. V is TRBV14 and J is TRBJ1-1. The specimen was naive CXCR3- CD8+ T cells from blood. Regarding subset: CD45RO-CCR7+CD27+CD95- naive CD8+ T cells lacking CXCR3 (TNR3-). The sequence came from a human donor in good health. Some clones in this sample may be carry-over from other donors' samples. CDR3 sequence: CASSQDPQTLNTEAFF.